Each of the 14 T cell receptor beta chains below was sequenced from the same sample in a study of human T cells and chemical hapten exposure. Time point given: pre-sensitization, week 0. The sample's treatment: therapeutic diphenylcyclopropenone sensitization with weekly scalp DPC. TCRdb analysed the RACE reads with MiXCR anew, one entry per CDR3 protein. This sample carries under 300,000 distinct CDR3 sequences, approximately 8% of them seen once, and the ten largest clones take less than 1.5%. The material sequenced was whole blood, taken in connection with sensitization to the hapten diphenylcyclopropenone (DPC). These receptor sequences come from a young man with alopecia areata. Some clones in this sample may be carry-over from other donors' samples.

The gene calls are TRBV5-1 and TRBJ1-4; the D gene is possibly TRBD1 (6 bases). Germline CDR1 reads SGHRS; CDR2 reads YFSETQ. The CDR3 totals 16 residues. Between the trimmed V and J ends, which lost 4 bases and 7 bases, there was a span of 20 bases. The CDR3 DNA is TGCGCCAGCAGCGACGGACCCGGGACACAAGGTGAAAAACTGTTTTTT. This encodes CASSDGPGTQGEKLFF.

This clonotype has just a few counts. The rearrangement uses TRBV18 and TRBJ1-1; D remains unclear. The CDR3 extends over 15 amino acids. Germline CDR1 KGHSH, CDR2 LQKENI. Trimming left V 2 bases short and J 0 bases short, with 10 bases between. Here the CDR3 reads CASSPIFGLNTEAFF. The CDR3 DNA reads TGTGCCAGCTCACCAATTTTTGGCTTGAACACTGAAGCTTTCTTT.

This clonotype was seen once. J is TRBJ2-3 and V is TRBV10-3; no clear D. CDR1 and CDR2 from the germline V gene are ENHRY and SYGVKD. The CDR3 consists of 13 residues. The V gene lost 2 bases and the J gene lost 7 bases, with 10 bases spanning the gap. The CDR3 DNA reads as TGTGCCATCAGTGAGCTTTATTACAATACGCAGTATTTT. Translation: CAISELYYNTQYF.

This clonotype was seen repeatedly, ten times or more. The genes are TRBV5-1 and TRBJ2-5; 10 bases line up with TRBD2. The CDR3 has 16 residues. Germline V lookup: CDR1 SGHRS, CDR2 YFSETQ. Trimming removed 0 bases from V and 2 bases from J; junction bases left unmatched: 4. The CDR3 loop is CASSLGSGGLQETQYF. In DNA, the CDR3 is TGCGCCAGCAGCTTGGGTAGCGGGGGGTTACAAGAGACCCAGTACTTC. The full variable domain, rest sourced from reference TRBV5-1 and TRBJ2-5, is KAGVTQTPRYLIKTRGQQVTLSCSPISGHRSVSWYQQTPGQGLQFLFEYFSETQRNKGNFPGRFSGRQFSNSRSEMNVSTLELGDSALYLCASSLGSGGLQETQYFGPGTRLLVL.

This clonotype was counted ten times or more. The chain couples TRBV7-2 to TRBJ2-5; 7 bases match TRBD2. CDR3 size: 15 residues. Germline CDR1 SGHTA, CDR2 FQGNSA. J lost 3 bases, V lost 4 bases, and 8 bases had no gene match. CDR3 region: CASSWVAGVEETQYF. The CDR3 region has the DNA TGTGCCAGCAGCTGGGTCGCGGGGGTCGAAGAGACCCAGTACTTC.

This clonotype has a handful of counts. This chain uses TRBV7-3 with TRBJ2-5; D is undetermined. This CDR3 comprises 15 residues. V was trimmed by 1 base and J by 5 bases, leaving 14 bases between them. CDR1 SGHTA and CDR2 FQGTGA come from the germline V gene. CDR3 bases: TGTGCCAGCAGCTTAAAGGAAGGATCTGGGGAGACCCAGTACTTC. Its protein is CASSLKEGSGETQYF.

In this sample, this clonotype turned up a few times. V is TRBV12-3 or TRBV12-4 and J is TRBJ1-2; maybe TRBD1 (6 bases). CDR3 length: 12 amino acids. Between the trimmed V and J ends, which lost 7 bases and 4 bases, there was a span of 10 bases. The CDR3 loop reads CASTQGGYGYTF. The DNA for the CDR3 is TGTGCCAGCACACAGGGAGGCTATGGCTACACCTTC.

The rearrangement uses TRBV6-2 or TRBV6-3 and TRBJ1-1; 7 bases align to TRBD1. Germline lookup yields CDR1 MNHEY and CDR2 SVGEGT. The CDR3 is 11 residues long. J was trimmed by 6 bases and V by 7 bases; bases with no gene match: 2. The CDR3 DNA reads as TGTGCCAGCAACACAGGGGCTGAAGCTTTCTTT. Residues: CASNTGAEAFF.

This clonotype was detected many times. The CDR3 DNA sequence: TGTGCCATCATGGAGGATATCGCTTACTACTCTGGAAACACCATATATTTT. It encodes CAIMEDIAYYSGNTIYF. The chain links TRBV10-3 to TRBJ1-3; D is unresolved. V lost 7 bases to trimming and J lost 0 bases, with 19 bases between them. This CDR3 contains 17 residues. CDR1 ENHRY and CDR2 SYGVKD come from the germline V gene.

This clonotype was picked up a small number of times. The chain couples TRBV28 to TRBJ1-2, with a weak D call TRBD1 (5 bases). From germline, CDR1 is MDHEN and CDR2 SYDVKM. The V end was cut by 7 bases, the J end by 6 bases, with 30 bases between. The CDR3 length is 18 residues. The CDR3 bases are TGTGCCAGCACCGAATCGCCTTTTTTGGACACCGTGCGCCATGGCTACACCTTC. As protein: CASTESPFLDTVRHGYTF.

The table lists this clonotype with a few counts. V gene TRBV10-3 combines with J gene TRBJ2-2, with 10 bases aligning to TRBD1. CDR3 size: 13 residues. The V segment lost 8 bases and the J segment 7 bases; nucleotides outside the gene matches: 4. Germline V gene lookup returns CDR1 ENHRY and CDR2 SYGVKD. The CDR3 protein is CAIGTGESGELFF. In DNA, the CDR3 is TGTGCCATCGGGACAGGGGAGAGCGGGGAGCTGTTTTTT.

This clonotype was picked up many times. This chain connects TRBV20-1 to TRBJ2-5, with 9 bases matching TRBD1. Germline trimming cut 6 bases from V and 5 bases from J; bases unmatched to any gene: 7. The CDR3 covers 13 residues. Germline V gene lookup returns CDR1 DFQATT and CDR2 SNEGSKA (reference sequence). CDR3 nucleotides: TGCAGTGCGCCACAGGGGGCCTTGGAGACCCAGTACTTC. It yields the protein CSAPQGALETQYF.

Only a few counts were recorded for this clonotype. This rearrangement joins TRBV4-3 to TRBJ2-5; D may be TRBD2 (5 bases). Deletions cut 4 bases from V and 2 bases from J, with 11 bases between. The germline CDR1 and CDR2 sequences are LGHNA and YSLEER. The CDR3 is 14 amino acids. In DNA, the CDR3 is TGCGCCAGCAGCCCGGCCACTAGGCAAGAGACCCAGTACTTC. This translates into CASSPATRQETQYF.

Concerning this clonotype itself: A much larger clone differs by one base, so this may be a read error. This sequence joins TRBV6-2 or TRBV6-3 and TRBJ2-3; D is perhaps TRBD1 (5 bases). CDR3 size: 14 residues. In germline, CDR1 is MNHEY, CDR2 SVGEGT. CDR3 DNA: TGTACCAGCACCCGGACAAGGCGCACAGATACGCAGTATTTT. As protein: CTSTRTRRTDTQYF.